The rows below give T cell receptor beta chains drawn from one sample of a study of identical twins' blood T cells. TCRdb reanalysed the 5' RACE reads using MiXCR and keeps one entry per CDR3 protein. The table shows fewer than 450,000 distinct CDR3 sequences, with around 30% occurring only once. Sequenced sample: PBMCs. The receptors here all came from a woman aged 18-49 years in good health. CDR3s include the opening cysteine and the closing phenylalanine or tryptophan. The D gene is left open where the match is weak.

V	D	J	CDR3
TRBV5-1	TRBD2	TRBJ2-5	CASRLAGGVGEQETQYF
TRBV6-5	NA	TRBJ2-2	CATDPGNTGELFF
TRBV11-3	NA	TRBJ1-2	CASSPPGRNYGYTF
TRBV7-9	TRBD1	TRBJ1-5	CASSSQGVNQPQHF
TRBV5-5	TRBD1	TRBJ1-5	CASILGLDRGARPQHF
TRBV12-3/TRBV12-4	TRBD1	TRBJ1-5	CASSGEGQGYQPQHF
TRBV3-1	NA	TRBJ1-1	CASSQEWQGGTEAFF
TRBV6-5	NA	TRBJ1-5	CASSYLRGSNQPQHF
TRBV20-1	TRBD1	TRBJ1-1	CSARTGGKNTEAFF
TRBV11-3	TRBD1	TRBJ1-6	CASKGQGFDSPLHF
TRBV11-2	NA	TRBJ2-7	CASSLESRNYEQYF
TRBV7-9	TRBD1	TRBJ1-5	CASSSIGQANQPQHF
TRBV2	NA	TRBJ2-2	CASSEALTARTGELFF
TRBV2	NA	TRBJ1-1	CAIGRLNTEAFF
TRBV21-1	NA	TRBJ1-3	CASSKIDEGSDGNTIYF
TRBV24-1	NA	TRBJ2-1	CATSENSPTKDSGYLKQFF
TRBV5-8	TRBD1	TRBJ1-4	CASSLMKQGNREKLFF
TRBV10-3	TRBD1	TRBJ1-3	CAISAGTGVPPNTIYF
TRBV3-1	NA	TRBJ2-3	CASGQRQGPVDF
TRBV20-1	NA	TRBJ1-2	CSAYEDGFPGYTF
TRBV25-1	NA	TRBJ1-4	CASRPTTDKLFF
TRBV6-4	NA	TRBJ1-1	CASSVDEMNTEAFF
TRBV14	TRBD1	TRBJ1-1	CASSQLQGAESTEAFF
TRBV29-1	NA	TRBJ2-3	CSVGLATRDTQYF
TRBV7-6	NA	TRBJ2-3	CASSSYGLEADTQYF
TRBV30	NA	TRBJ1-2	CAWSVTNYGYTF
TRBV20-1	TRBD1	TRBJ2-3	CSAYPGTEGDTQYF
TRBV5-1	NA	TRBJ2-2	CASSLALTGELFF
TRBV5-8	TRBD1	TRBJ1-3	CASILRIGGSSGNTIYF
TRBV11-3	NA	TRBJ2-2	CASNGGTTAISNTGELFF
TRBV10-3	TRBD1	TRBJ1-6	CAIQGQGDQPLHF
TRBV6-4	NA	TRBJ2-3	CASSARSTDTQYF
TRBV6-5	NA	TRBJ2-6	CASSYSGTASGANVLTF
TRBV6-2/TRBV6-3	NA	TRBJ2-3	CASSYPSVTDTQYF
TRBV30	TRBD2	TRBJ2-3	CAWGLAGTDTQYF
TRBV5-1	NA	TRBJ2-2	CASSPRTRGANTGELFF
TRBV2	NA	TRBJ1-5	CASSLEGGGSNQPQHF
TRBV12-3/TRBV12-4	TRBD1	TRBJ1-2	CASSLTLRGDRGYTF
TRBV9	NA	TRBJ2-5	CASSVGSQQETQYF
TRBV2	NA	TRBJ1-2	CASSAGVGYGYTF
TRBV20-1	TRBD2	TRBJ2-3	CSAPTPPSGSSDTQYF
TRBV9	NA	TRBJ2-1	CASSLDGEILGYNEQFF
TRBV7-9	TRBD1	TRBJ1-5	CASSLLGQNQPQHF
TRBV11-2	TRBD2	TRBJ2-1	CASSYTSGTYNEQFF
TRBV27	TRBD1	TRBJ1-1	CASSRTGEQEAFF
TRBV20-1	NA	TRBJ1-1	CSAYPDVNTEAFF
TRBV13	NA	TRBJ2-5	CASSSKWETQYF
TRBV6-5	NA	TRBJ2-3	CASTLKPSVKDTQYF
TRBV2	NA	TRBJ2-7	CASRGLGDEQYF
TRBV24-1	TRBD1	TRBJ2-1	CATSDPRTGAIEQFF
TRBV10-2	NA	TRBJ2-1	CASTLDFNEQFF
TRBV12-3/TRBV12-4	TRBD1	TRBJ1-1	CASSGQVTLHRF
TRBV3-1	NA	TRBJ2-1	CASSPPQQYNEQFF
TRBV20-1	NA	TRBJ1-1	CSARDSAVTEAFF
TRBV5-1	TRBD2	TRBJ2-2	CASSLWSLAGQNTGELFF